These 20 T cell receptor beta chains were sequenced from one sample in a study of T cells expressing NK-cell markers. TCRdb re-called the 5' RACE reads, yielding one record per CDR3 amino acid sequence without DNA. The table for this sample gives approximately 550,000 distinct CDR3 sequences. The material sequenced was blood T cells: a sorted CD56 or NKG2C T cell subset, CD4+ or CD8+ T cells, or bulk PBMC T cells (not recorded which). These receptors were taken from a man between 18 and 35 years old in good health.

The rearrangement joins TRBV12-3 or TRBV12-4 to TRBJ2-1; TCRdb gives TRBD2 as the D gene, but with no DNA this cannot be confirmed. This CDR3 contains 16 residues. CDR3 residues: CASSRQAGAAYNEQFF.

The V and J genes are TRBV5-6 and TRBJ2-3; TCRdb outputs TRBD2, but without DNA this stays unchecked. CDR3 length equals 15 residues. Germline CDR1 is SGHDT and CDR2 is YYEEEE. The CDR3 here is CASGDSEATRGAQYF.

V usage is TRBV5-6 and J usage is TRBJ2-5; TCRdb lists TRBD1, though no DNA is available to test this call. From germline, CDR1 is SGHDT and CDR2 YYEEEE. This CDR3 region has 14 residues. CDR3 sequence reads: CASSWGAGGETQYF.

J is TRBJ1-1 and V is TRBV10-3; TCRdb returns TRBD1, unconfirmable since there is no DNA. This CDR3 spans 16 amino acids. Germline CDR1 is ENHRY and CDR2 is SYGVKD. CDR3 sequence reads: CAISEPRTQGDTEAFF.

The chain links TRBV7-2 to TRBJ2-5. Germline V CDR1 and CDR2: SGHTA, FQGNSA. CDR3 length: 16 residues. CDR3 sequence reads: CASSLVVSQKGETQYF.

The V and J genes are TRBV20-1 and TRBJ1-2; TCRdb gives TRBD1 as the D gene, but with no DNA this cannot be confirmed. Germline loops: CDR1 DFQATT, CDR2 SNEGSKA (reference sequence). This CDR3 contains 14 residues. The CDR3 protein is CSARQGTISYGYTF.

The rearrangement joins TRBV7-9 to TRBJ2-1; the D call of TRBD2 rests on TCRdb alone, since no DNA is present to check it. The CDR3 has 15 residues. Per the germline V gene, CDR1 is SEHNR and CDR2 is FQNEAQ (reference sequence). The CDR3 reads CASSLVAGVYNEQFF. The variable domain in full, completed from reference TRBV7-9 and TRBJ2-1, reads DTGVSQNPRHKITKRGQNVTFRCDPISEHNRLYWYRQTLGQGPEFLTYFQNEAQLEKSRLLSDRFSAERPKGSFSTLEIQRTEQGDSAMYLCASSLVAGVYNEQFFGPGTRLTVL.

The chain is built from TRBV11-1 and TRBJ2-3; checking the TCRdb D call of TRBD2 is not possible without DNA. The CDR3 runs to 18 residues. Looked up from germline, CDR1 is SGHAT and CDR2 is FQDESV (reference sequence). The CDR3 reads CASSQIQLAGGNTDTQYF.

This sequence joins TRBV5-1 and TRBJ2-3; TCRdb's D call of TRBD1 is untestable without DNA. The length of the CDR3 is 13 residues. Germline V gene sequence: CDR1 SGHRS, CDR2 YFSETQ. CDR3 loop: CASSSSGDDTQYF.

The genes are TRBV5-1 and TRBJ2-3; TCRdb's D call, TRBD2, is unchecked because there is no DNA. The CDR3 consists of 16 residues. Germline loops: CDR1 SGHRS, CDR2 YFSETQ. CDR3 sequence: CASSFSREGVTDTQYF.

V usage is TRBV12-3 or TRBV12-4 and J usage is TRBJ1-2. The length of the CDR3 is 12 residues. CDR3 residues: CARETFSDGYTF.

The chain uses TRBV6-5 and TRBJ2-3; checking the TCRdb D call of TRBD1 is not possible without DNA. The CDR3 spans 16 residues. Germline V CDR1 and CDR2: MNHEY, SVGAGI. The CDR3 here is CASSYSTRGGLDTQYF.

The chain couples TRBV7-8 to TRBJ2-4; the D call from TCRdb, TRBD1, cannot be confirmed without DNA. The germline CDR1 and CDR2 sequences are SGHVS and FQNEAQ. The CDR3 runs 14 residues. CDR3 loop: CASSLGKRGDIQYF.

The chain employs TRBV12-3 or TRBV12-4 and TRBJ1-2; TCRdb names TRBD1, which stays unverified in the absence of DNA. This CDR3 region has 14 residues. This chain's CDR3 is CASSFPGQSGGYTF.

This chain uses TRBV10-1 with TRBJ2-2. The CDR3 spans 13 residues. CDR1 is WNHNN, CDR2 SYGVQD, per germline (reference sequence). CDR3 region: CASSELGTGELFF.

This rearrangement joins TRBV5-1 to TRBJ1-2; as DNA is missing, the TRBD1 call by TCRdb cannot be tested. CDR1 is SGHRS, CDR2 YFSETQ, per germline. CDR3 size: 16 residues. CDR3 loop: CASSLDRTGVNYGYTF.

This CDR3 is CASSVAGPQHF. The chain combines TRBV2 with TRBJ1-5. Germline CDR1 and CDR2: SNHLY and FYNNEI. This CDR3 spans 11 amino acids.

This chain links TRBV5-1 with TRBJ2-1; TCRdb's assignment of TRBD2 cannot be checked, as there is no DNA. The length of the CDR3 is 17 residues. Per germline, CDR1 SGHRS and CDR2 YFSETQ. The CDR3 loop is CASSPLTGTSGTNEQFF.

V is TRBV7-2 and J is TRBJ1-2; TCRdb indicates TRBD1, and absent DNA this call remains unverified. This CDR3 comprises 13 residues. CDR1 and CDR2 from the germline V gene are SGHTA and FQGNSA. CDR3 amino acids: CASSPTGGGGYTF. Using reference TRBV7-2 and TRBJ1-2 for the parts outside the CDR3, the full variable domain is GAGVSQSPSNKVTEKGKDVELRCDPISGHTALYWYRQSLGQGLEFLIYFQGNSAPDKSGLPSDRFSAERTGGSVSTLTIQRTQQEDSAVYLCASSPTGGGGYTFGSGTRLTVV.

The rearrangement links TRBV5-1 to TRBJ2-3; TCRdb's D call of TRBD2 is untestable without DNA. The CDR3 sequence is 17 residues long. CDR1 and CDR2 (germline): SGHRS, YFSETQ. The CDR3 protein is CASSSKSSGSRGDTQYF.